This TCR beta chain was documented in a study of blood T cell repertoires in COVID-19. Study background: Both acute and convalescent COVID-19 samples were obtained from the United States, Italy and Spain. From T cells, B-cell-depleted T cells, or PBMCs came the material, which was cDNA or gDNA.

Original processing methods: Estimates of nucleated cell counts were drawn from the amplification of reference gene primers. Data came from immunoSEQ multiplex PCR; TCRdb stores just in-frame clones and leaves some out. That table furnishes V, J and clone size, whereas the DNA furnished D and trimming. The table lists roughly 99,000 clones, around 79% of them singletons, with 15% to 20% in the top ten. In the case of this clone: One junction end does not reproduce the germline sequence, and a read error may be involved.

The CDR3 is 15 amino acids. CDR1 is SGHAT and CDR2 is FQNNGV in the germline V gene. The material sequenced was peripheral blood. This sequence joins TRBV11-2 and TRBJ2-5, with 9 positions matching TRBD1. The sequence came from a woman of 80 years or more with active or convalescent COVID-19. The CDR3 is CAGSLGTGGGKTQYF. CDR3 in DNA: TGTGCCGGCAGCTTAGGTACAGGGGGCGGAAAGACCCAGTACTTC.